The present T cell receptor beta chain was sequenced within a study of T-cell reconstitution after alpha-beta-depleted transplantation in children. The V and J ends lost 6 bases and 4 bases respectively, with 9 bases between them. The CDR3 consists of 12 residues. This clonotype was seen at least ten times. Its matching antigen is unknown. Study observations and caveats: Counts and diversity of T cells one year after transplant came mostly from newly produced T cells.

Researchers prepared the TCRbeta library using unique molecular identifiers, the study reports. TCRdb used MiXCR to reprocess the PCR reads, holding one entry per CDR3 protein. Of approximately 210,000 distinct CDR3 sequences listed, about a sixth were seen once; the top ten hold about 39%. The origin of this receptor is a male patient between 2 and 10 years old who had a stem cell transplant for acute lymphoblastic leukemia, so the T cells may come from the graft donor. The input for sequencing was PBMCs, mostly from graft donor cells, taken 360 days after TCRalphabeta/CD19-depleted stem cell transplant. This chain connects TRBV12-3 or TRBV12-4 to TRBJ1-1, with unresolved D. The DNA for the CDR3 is TGTGCCAGCAGCCTCGCGGTCACTGAAGCTTTCTTT. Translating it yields CASSLAVTEAFF.